This T cell receptor beta chain comes out of a study of blood T cells in healthy people across ages. Findings of the study overall: Diversity figures derived from one million T cells were judged to underestimate the true value.

Through a sample-barcoded 5' primer and a J-beta primer mix, a second PCR was run for roughly 6 to 11 cycles. MiXCR was run by TCRdb on the 5' RACE reads, yielding one entry per CDR3 protein. The data contain some 1.4 million distinct CDR3 sequences, around 39% of them singletons. On this clonotype: What it binds is unknown.

Germline V gene sequence: CDR1 LGHNA, CDR2 YNFKEQ. J gave up 9 bases and V 4 bases, and 9 bases lay outside the gene matches. This CDR3 region has 15 residues. This sequence was found in a woman aged 18-29 years in good health. The sample comprised blood. The V and J genes are TRBV4-2 and TRBJ1-6; TRBD1 matches 7 bases. CDR3 in amino acids: CASSPRLAGGSPLHF. In DNA, the CDR3 is TGTGCCAGCAGCCCGAGACTCGCAGGGGGTTCACCCCTCCACTTT.